The TCR beta chain under discussion was sequenced for a study of cytomegalovirus exposure and HLA in healthy donors. Study-wide findings and caveats: As a later analysis showed, several of the most significant clusters appeared to be linked to common viral pathogens. Later analysis indicated greater clonal expansion among HLA-associated TCR beta chains than among equally common other chains.

PCR used 60 Vbeta primers and 13 Jbeta primers. Clones were read by immunoSEQ multiplex PCR, and TCRdb kept only the in-frame ones, dropping some. The sample lists around 110,000 clones; roughly three quarters were seen once. Trimming removed 1 base from V and 0 bases from J, with 10 bases in between. The germline V gene encodes CDR1 MGHRA and CDR2 YSYEKL. The CDR3 sequence is 16 residues long. On this clone itself: Its antigen is as yet unknown.

The chain couples TRBV4-1 to TRBJ1-3, with a possible D match to TRBD1 (5 bases). This TCR derives from a man aged 25-45 years in good health and CMV-seropositive. Sequenced sample: PBMCs. CDR3 nucleotide sequence: TGCGCCAGCAGCCAAGGACAGTACCGCTCTGGAAACACCATATATTTT. The encoded protein is CASSQGQYRSGNTIYF.